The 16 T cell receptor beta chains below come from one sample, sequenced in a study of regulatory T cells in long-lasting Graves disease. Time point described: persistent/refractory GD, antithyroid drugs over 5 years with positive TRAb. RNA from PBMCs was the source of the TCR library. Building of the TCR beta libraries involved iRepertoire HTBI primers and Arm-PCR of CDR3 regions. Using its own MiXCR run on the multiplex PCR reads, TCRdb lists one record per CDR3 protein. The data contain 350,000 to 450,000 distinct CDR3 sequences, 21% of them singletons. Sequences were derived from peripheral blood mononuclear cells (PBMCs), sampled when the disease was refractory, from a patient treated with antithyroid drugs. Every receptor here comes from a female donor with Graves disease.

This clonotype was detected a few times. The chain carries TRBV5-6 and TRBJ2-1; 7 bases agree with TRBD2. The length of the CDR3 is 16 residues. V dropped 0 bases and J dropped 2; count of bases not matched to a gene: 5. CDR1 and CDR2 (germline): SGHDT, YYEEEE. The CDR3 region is CASSLVAGVAYNEQFF. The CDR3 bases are TGTGCCAGCAGCTTGGTGGCGGGAGTGGCCTACAATGAGCAGTTCTTC.

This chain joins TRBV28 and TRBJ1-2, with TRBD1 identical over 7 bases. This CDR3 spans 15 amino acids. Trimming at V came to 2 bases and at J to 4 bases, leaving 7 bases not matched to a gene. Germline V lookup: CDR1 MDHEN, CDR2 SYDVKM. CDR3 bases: TGTGCCAGCAGTTTAGGAGGGGGCGTTCGCTATGGCTACACCTTC. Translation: CASSLGGGVRYGYTF.

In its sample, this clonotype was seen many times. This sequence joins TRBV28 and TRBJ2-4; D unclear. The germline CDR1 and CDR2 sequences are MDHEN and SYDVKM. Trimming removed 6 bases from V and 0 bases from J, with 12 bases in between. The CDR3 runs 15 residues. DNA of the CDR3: TGTGCCAGCAGCCTCACATCCGTAGCCAAAAACATTCAGTACTTC. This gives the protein CASSLTSVAKNIQYF.

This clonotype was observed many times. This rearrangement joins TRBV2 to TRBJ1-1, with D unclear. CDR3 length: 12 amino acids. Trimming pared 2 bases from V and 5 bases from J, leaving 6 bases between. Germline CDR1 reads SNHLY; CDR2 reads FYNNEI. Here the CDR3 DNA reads TGTGCCAGCAGTGAATTCTTTACTGAAGCTTTCTTT. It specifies CASSEFFTEAFF.

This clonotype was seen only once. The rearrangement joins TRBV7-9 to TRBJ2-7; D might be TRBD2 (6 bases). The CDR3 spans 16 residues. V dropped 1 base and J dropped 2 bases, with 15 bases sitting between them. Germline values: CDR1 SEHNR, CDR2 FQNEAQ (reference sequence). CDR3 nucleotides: TGTGCCAGCAGCTTAGTCTTGCGGGACTCAGCCTACGAGCAGTACTTC. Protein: CASSLVLRDSAYEQYF.

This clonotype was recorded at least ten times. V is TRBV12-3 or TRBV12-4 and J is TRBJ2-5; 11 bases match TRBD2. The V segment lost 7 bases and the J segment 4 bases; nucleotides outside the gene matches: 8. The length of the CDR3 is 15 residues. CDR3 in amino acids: CASTEVGLAGETQYF. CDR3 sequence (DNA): TGTGCCAGCACCGAGGTTGGACTAGCGGGAGAGACCCAGTACTTC.

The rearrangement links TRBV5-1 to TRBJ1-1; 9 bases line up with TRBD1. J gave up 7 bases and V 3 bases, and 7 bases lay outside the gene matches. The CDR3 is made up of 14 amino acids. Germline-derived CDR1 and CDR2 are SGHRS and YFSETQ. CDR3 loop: CASSSTGGIGEAFF. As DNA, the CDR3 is TGCGCCAGCAGCTCAACAGGGGGCATCGGTGAAGCTTTCTTT.

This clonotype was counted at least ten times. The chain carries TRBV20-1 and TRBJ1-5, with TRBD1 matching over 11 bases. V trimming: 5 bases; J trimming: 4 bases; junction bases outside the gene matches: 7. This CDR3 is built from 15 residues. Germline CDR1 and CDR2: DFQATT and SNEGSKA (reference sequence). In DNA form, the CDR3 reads TGCAGTGCTGGGGGGGGACAGGGGGGAAATCAGCCCCAGCATTTT. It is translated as CSAGGGQGGNQPQHF.

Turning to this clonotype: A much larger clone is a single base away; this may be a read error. CDR3 amino acids: CASSQQGSYEQCF. The CDR3 DNA sequence: TGTGCCAGCAGCCAGCAGGGGTCCTACGAGCAGTGCTTC. V gene TRBV3-1 combines with J gene TRBJ2-7; D might be TRBD1 (6 bases). The CDR3 spans 13 residues. Germline CDR1 reads LGHDT; CDR2 reads YNNKEL (reference sequence).

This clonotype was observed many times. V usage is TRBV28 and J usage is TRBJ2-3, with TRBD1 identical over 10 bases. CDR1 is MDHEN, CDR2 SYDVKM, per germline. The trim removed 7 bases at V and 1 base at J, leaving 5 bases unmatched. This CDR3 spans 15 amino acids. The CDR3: CASTRQGAGTDTQYF. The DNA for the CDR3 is TGTGCCAGCACCAGACAGGGGGCGGGCACAGATACGCAGTATTTT. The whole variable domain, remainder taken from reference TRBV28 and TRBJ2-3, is DVKVTQSSRYLVKRTGEKVFLECVQDMDHENMFWYRQDPGLGLRLIYFSYDVKMKEKGDIPEGYSVSREKKERFSLILESASTNQTSMYLCASTRQGAGTDTQYFGPGTRLTVL.

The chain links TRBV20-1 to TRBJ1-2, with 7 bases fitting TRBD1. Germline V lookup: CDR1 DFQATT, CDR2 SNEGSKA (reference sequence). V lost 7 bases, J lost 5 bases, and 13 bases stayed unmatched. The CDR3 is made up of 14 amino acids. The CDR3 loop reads CSDLSWDSDYGYTF. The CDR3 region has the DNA TGCAGTGACCTCTCCTGGGACAGTGATTATGGCTACACCTTC.

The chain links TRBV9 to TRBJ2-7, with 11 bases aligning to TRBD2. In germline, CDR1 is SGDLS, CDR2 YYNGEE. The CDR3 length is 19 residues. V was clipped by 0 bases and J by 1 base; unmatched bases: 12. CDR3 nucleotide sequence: TGTGCCAGCAGCGTAGCCCCCGGGACTAGCGGTTTCATTTCCTACGAGCAGTACTTC. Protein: CASSVAPGTSGFISYEQYF.

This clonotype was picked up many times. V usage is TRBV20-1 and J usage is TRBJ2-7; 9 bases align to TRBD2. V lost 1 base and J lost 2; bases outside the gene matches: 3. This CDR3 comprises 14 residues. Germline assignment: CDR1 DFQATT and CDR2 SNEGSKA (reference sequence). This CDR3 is CSARGVAGAYEQYF. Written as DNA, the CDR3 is TGCAGTGCTAGAGGGGTAGCGGGAGCCTACGAGCAGTACTTC.

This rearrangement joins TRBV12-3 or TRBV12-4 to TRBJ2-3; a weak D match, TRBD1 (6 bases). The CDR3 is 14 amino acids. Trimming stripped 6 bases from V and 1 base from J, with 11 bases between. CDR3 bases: TGTGCCAGCAGAACGTCAGGGGGCACAGATACGCAGTATTTT. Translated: CASRTSGGTDTQYF.

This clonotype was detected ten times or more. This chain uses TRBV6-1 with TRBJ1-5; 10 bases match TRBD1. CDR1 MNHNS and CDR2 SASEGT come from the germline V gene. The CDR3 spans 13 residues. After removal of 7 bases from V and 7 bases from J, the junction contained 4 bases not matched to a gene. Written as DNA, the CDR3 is TGTGCCAGCACTTTGACAGGGGGCCAGCCCCAGCATTTT. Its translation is CASTLTGGQPQHF.

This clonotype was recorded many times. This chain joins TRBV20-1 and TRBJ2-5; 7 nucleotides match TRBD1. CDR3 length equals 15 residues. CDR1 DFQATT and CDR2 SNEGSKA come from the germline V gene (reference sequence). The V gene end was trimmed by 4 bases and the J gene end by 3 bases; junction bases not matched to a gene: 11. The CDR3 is CSATAWDRIEETQYF. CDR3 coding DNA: TGCAGTGCTACCGCCTGGGACAGAATCGAAGAGACCCAGTACTTC.